One and the same sample provided the 21 T cell receptor beta chains below, sequenced in a study of cytomegalovirus exposure and HLA in healthy donors. The PCR was carried out with 60 Vbeta primers and 13 Jbeta primers. This table comes from immunoSEQ multiplex PCR, and its TCRdb copy is limited to in-frame clones, with some not included. Among 130,000 or so clones listed, roughly 66% were seen once. The sample was PBMCs. The receptors stem from a woman aged 60-75 years in good health and CMV-seronegative.

This clone appeared a few times. J is TRBJ1-4 and V is TRBV28; tentative D call: TRBD1 (6 bases). The CDR3 runs 14 residues. Germline-derived CDR1 and CDR2 are MDHEN and SYDVKM. The V end lost 8 bases, the J end lost 7 bases, and 17 bases lay between the germline ends. In DNA, the CDR3 is TGTGCCAGCTTAGGGGGGGCTCGGGGTGAAAAACTGTTTTTT. Translated: CASLGGARGEKLFF. The whole variable domain, filled in from reference TRBV28 and TRBJ1-4, reads DVKVTQSSRYLVKRTGEKVFLECVQDMDHENMFWYRQDPGLGLRLIYFSYDVKMKEKGDIPEGYSVSREKKERFSLILESASTNQTSMYLCASLGGARGEKLFFGSGTQLSVL.

A remark on this clone: Germline is not matched at one junction end, which may reflect a read error. The CDR3 DNA follows: TGTTCCAGCAGCAGAGAGAATGAGCAGTTCTTC. Protein product: CSSSRENEQFF. This chain links TRBV7-9 with TRBJ2-1; unclear D gene. Germline loops: CDR1 SEHNR, CDR2 FQNEAQ (reference sequence). This CDR3 is built from 11 residues. Full variable domain (missing parts from reference TRBV7-9 and TRBJ2-1): DTGVSQNPRHKITKRGQNVTFRCDPISEHNRLYWYRQTLGQGPEFLTYFQNEAQLEKSRLLSDRFSAERPKGSFSTLEIQRTEQGDSAMYLCSSSRENEQFFGPGTRLTVL.

As to this clone: Mismatch with germline at one junction end may stem from a read error. J is TRBJ1-2 and V is TRBV7-9; D uncertain. The V gene's germline CDR1 is SEHNR and CDR2 FQNEAQ (reference sequence). The CDR3 sequence is 16 residues long. As DNA, the CDR3 is TGTTCCAGCAGCTTGAGGGAGATAGGATCTAACTATGGCTACACCTTC. Encoded protein: CSSSLREIGSNYGYTF.

This chain links TRBV5-6 with TRBJ2-7; 13 bases are shared with TRBD2. The CDR3 covers 16 residues. V was pared by 4 bases and J by 5 bases, with 9 bases of the junction left unmatched. Germline CDR1 is SGHDT and CDR2 is YYEEEE. Written as DNA, the CDR3 is TGTGCCAGCAGCCAAATCGGGACTAGCGGGATCGACGAGCAGTACTTC. Amino acid sequence: CASSQIGTSGIDEQYF.

The chain has TRBV7-9 and TRBJ1-1; maybe TRBD1 (5 bases). The V gene's germline CDR1 is SEHNR and CDR2 FQNEAQ (reference sequence). The CDR3 extends over 15 amino acids. Trimming shortened V by 1 base and J by 3 bases, and 12 bases separated the two germline ends. CDR3 sequence (DNA): TGTGCCAGCAGCTTAGTGGGGGGTGGGGACACTGAAGCTTTCTTT. The encoded protein is CASSLVGGGDTEAFF.

The chain links TRBV6-5 to TRBJ2-1, with D possibly being TRBD2 (5 bases). In germline, CDR1 is MNHEY, CDR2 SVGAGI. CDR3 length: 15 amino acids. Deletions cut 0 bases from V and 6 bases from J, with 12 bases between. The CDR3 protein is CASSYSGGPGNEQFF. In nucleotides, the CDR3 is TGTGCCAGCAGTTACTCGGGCGGGCCTGGCAATGAGCAGTTCTTC.

The V call is TRBV9, the J call TRBJ2-2, with 9 bases matching TRBD2. The CDR3 length is 16 residues. Looked up from germline, CDR1 is SGDLS and CDR2 is YYNGEE. J lost 7 bases, V lost 6 bases, and 13 bases had no gene match. CDR3 DNA: TGTGCCAGCACCTCACACGGACTAGCGTCCGGCGGGGAGCTGTTTTTT. Translation gives CASTSHGLASGGELFF.

This chain connects TRBV15 to TRBJ1-1; maybe TRBD1 (6 bases). The CDR3 is 15 amino acids. Germline CDR1 is LNHNV and CDR2 is YYDKDF (reference sequence). V gave up 3 bases and J gave up 2 bases, with 13 bases separating them. The CDR3 reads CATSSPGGANTEAFF. CDR3 nucleotides: TGTGCCACCAGCAGCCCTGGGGGGGCTAACACTGAAGCTTTCTTT.

The sample holds a few counts of this clone. The gene calls are TRBV6-5 and TRBJ2-5, with D perhaps TRBD2 (6 bases). The CDR3 runs to 15 residues. V lost 0 bases to trimming and J lost 2 bases, with 10 bases between them. Germline CDR1 MNHEY, CDR2 SVGAGI. The CDR3 bases are TGTGCCAGCAGTTACTCAACCGGGAGACAAGAGACCCAGTACTTC. It specifies CASSYSTGRQETQYF.

The V gene is TRBV25-1, the J gene TRBJ2-1, with 10 bases lining up with TRBD2. The CDR3 covers 15 residues. The germline V gene encodes CDR1 MGHDK and CDR2 SYGVNS. V dropped 3 bases and J dropped 8; count of bases not matched to a gene: 7. In nucleotides, the CDR3 is TGTGCCAGCAGTGAGTTAGACGGACTAGCGGATGAGCAGTTCTTC. Translation gives CASSELDGLADEQFF.

CDR3 sequence (DNA): TGTGCCAGCAGTAACCAGGGGGCCGCCGCTGAAGCTTTCTTT. Translation: CASSNQGAAAEAFF. The V and J genes are TRBV6-5 and TRBJ1-1; 8 positions match TRBD1. Germline assignment: CDR1 MNHEY and CDR2 SVGAGI. The trim removed 5 bases at V and 6 bases at J, leaving 8 bases unmatched. The CDR3 spans 14 residues.

In its sample, this clone was seen once. The V gene is TRBV6-1, the J gene TRBJ2-7, with TRBD1 matching over 10 bases. Trimming removed 2 bases from V and 3 bases from J; junction bases left unmatched: 16. The CDR3 is 19 amino acids. CDR1 and CDR2 from the germline V gene are MNHNS and SASEGT. CDR3 amino acids: CASSEWGRDRGGRGYEQYF. The DNA of the CDR3 is TGTGCCAGCAGTGAATGGGGCCGGGACAGGGGTGGAAGGGGCTACGAGCAGTACTTC.

The chain links TRBV7-2 to TRBJ2-2; 8 bases align to TRBD2. Germline V lookup: CDR1 SGHTA, CDR2 FQGNSA. V was pared by 1 base and J by 7 bases, with 8 bases of the junction left unmatched. The CDR3 runs 16 residues. Here the CDR3 DNA reads TGTGCCAGCAGCTTAGGTCTTAGGCTAGCGGGCGGGGAGCTGTTTTTT. This encodes CASSLGLRLAGGELFF.

This clone was found a few times. The rearrangement joins TRBV7-8 to TRBJ1-1; D unclear. The CDR3 covers 13 residues. V was clipped by 0 bases and J by 1 base, with 3 bases between them. Germline V gene lookup returns CDR1 SGHVS and CDR2 FQNEAQ. The CDR3 region has the DNA TGTGCCAGCAGCTTAGCCCGGAACACTGAAGCTTTCTTT. Translated, it gives CASSLARNTEAFF.

V and J are TRBV19 and TRBJ2-2; the D gene is possibly TRBD2 (5 bases). The germline gives CDR1 LNHDA, CDR2 SQIVND (reference sequence). CDR3 length: 14 amino acids. V was cut by 6 bases and J by 2 bases, with 10 bases left in between. In DNA, the CDR3 is TGTGCCAGTAGCTTCGGGATTAACACCGGGGAGCTGTTTTTT. Its protein product is CASSFGINTGELFF. The full variable domain, rest sourced from reference TRBV19 and TRBJ2-2, is DGGITQSPKYLFRKEGQNVTLSCEQNLNHDAMYWYRQDPGQGLRLIYYSQIVNDFQKGDIAEGYSVSREKKESFPLTVTSAQKNPTAFYLCASSFGINTGELFFGEGSRLTVL.

Here the CDR3 reads CASSFLGQANTEAFF. DNA for the CDR3: TGTGCCAGCAGTTTTCTCGGACAGGCGAACACTGAAGCTTTCTTT. This sequence joins TRBV28 and TRBJ1-1, with TRBD1 matching 7 bases. V dropped 3 bases and J dropped 1; count of bases not matched to a gene: 5. There are 15 residues in the CDR3. CDR1 is MDHEN and CDR2 is SYDVKM in the germline V gene.

The chain couples TRBV5-6 to TRBJ1-2, with a weak D call TRBD1 (6 bases). Trimming removed 0 bases at V and 2 bases at J, with 11 bases between. The CDR3 runs to 15 residues. Germline V lookup: CDR1 SGHDT, CDR2 YYEEEE. CDR3 nucleotide sequence: TGTGCCAGCAGCTTGGGACAGGTTCGGAACTATGGCTACACCTTC. This sequence encodes CASSLGQVRNYGYTF.

The genes are TRBV19 and TRBJ2-1; 13 bases line up with TRBD2. With 5 bases clipped from V and 2 bases from J, the junction kept 6 bases outside the gene matches. The CDR3 consists of 17 residues. Germline assignment: CDR1 LNHDA and CDR2 SQIVND (reference sequence). The CDR3 bases are TGTGCCAGTAGTGTTACTAGCGGGAGGGCCCCCTACAATGAGCAGTTCTTC. The encoded protein is CASSVTSGRAPYNEQFF.

This rearrangement joins TRBV7-8 to TRBJ1-1, with a weak D call TRBD1 (5 bases). This CDR3 region has 15 residues. Germline V gene sequence: CDR1 SGHVS, CDR2 FQNEAQ. Between the trimmed V and J ends, which lost 1 base and 5 bases, there was a span of 14 bases. The CDR3: CASSLVGWGDTEAFF. In nucleotides, the CDR3 is TGTGCCAGCAGCTTAGTTGGGTGGGGCGATACTGAAGCTTTCTTT.

The chain uses TRBV6-1 and TRBJ2-3, with 10 bases that match TRBD1. The ends lost 8 bases at V and 3 bases at J; junction bases unmatched: 8. Germline V gene data show CDR1 as MNHNS and CDR2 as SASEGT. This CDR3 spans 15 amino acids. This CDR3 reads CASARDRGRTDTQYF. CDR3 sequence (DNA): TGTGCCAGCGCCCGGGACAGGGGCAGAACAGATACGCAGTATTTT.

Remarks on this clone: The identical CDR3 is also encoded by other nucleotide sequences in the sample. J is TRBJ2-5 and V is TRBV9; 11 nucleotides align to TRBD1. This CDR3 has 15 residues. The germline V gene has CDR1 SGDLS and CDR2 YYNGEE. The V segment lost 3 bases and the J segment 5 bases; nucleotides outside the gene matches: 6. The CDR3 loop reads CASSAGTGGRETQYF. In nucleotides, the CDR3 is TGTGCCAGCAGCGCCGGGACAGGGGGTCGGGAGACCCAGTACTTC.